The T cell receptor (beta chain) under discussion was sequenced for a study of lymphopenia after photon versus proton radiotherapy. Produced via immunoSEQ multiplex PCR; TCRdb's table is partial and in-frame only. The sample holds 75,000 to 95,000 clones, 65% to 85% seen once. The germline V gene encodes CDR1 SNHLY and CDR2 FYNNEI. This CDR3 comprises 13 residues. V was clipped by 7 bases and J by 3 bases, with 9 bases between them. Study-wide results and limits: In patients who died, overall survival fell as post-nadir TCR diversity dropped more. Better survival with proton therapy was suggested as possible, not demonstrated.

As concerns this clone: The antigen is not known.

This specimen was peripheral blood, taken from a patient treated with proton-based radiotherapy. The chain employs TRBV2 and TRBJ2-2; perhaps TRBD2 as D (5 bases). The source is a man aged 55-75 years with pancreatic cancer. CDR3 sequence (DNA): TGTGCCAGCACTGGACTTGACACCGGGGAGCTGTTTTTT. Translating it yields CASTGLDTGELFF.